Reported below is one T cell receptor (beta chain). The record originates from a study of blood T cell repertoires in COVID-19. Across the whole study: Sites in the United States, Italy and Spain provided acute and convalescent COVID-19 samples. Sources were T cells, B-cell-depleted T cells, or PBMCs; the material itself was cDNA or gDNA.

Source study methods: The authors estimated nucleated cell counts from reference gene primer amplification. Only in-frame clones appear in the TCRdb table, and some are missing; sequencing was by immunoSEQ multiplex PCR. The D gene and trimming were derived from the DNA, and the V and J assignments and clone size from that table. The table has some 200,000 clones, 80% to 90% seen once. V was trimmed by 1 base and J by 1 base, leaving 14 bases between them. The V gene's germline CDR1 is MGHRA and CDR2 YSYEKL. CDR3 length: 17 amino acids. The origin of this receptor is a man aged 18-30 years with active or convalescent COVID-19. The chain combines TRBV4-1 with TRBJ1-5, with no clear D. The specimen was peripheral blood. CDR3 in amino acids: CASSQVPGGISNQPQHF. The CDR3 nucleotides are TGCGCCAGCAGCCAAGTCCCAGGAGGTATAAGCAATCAGCCCCAGCATTTT.